The 26 T cell receptor beta chains reported below all come from one sample, sequenced in a study of technical replicates of blood from several donors. The method was immunoSEQ multiplex PCR; TCRdb's version includes in-frame clones alone and lacks a portion of them. Of about 56,000 clones in the sample, around 95% are singletons; the top ten hold about 4%. The material sequenced was PBMCs. Source of these receptors: a human donor in good health. Some clones in this sample may be carry-over from other donors' samples.

The chain links TRBV7-2 to TRBJ1-2, with D unresolved. Trimming took off 3 bases at V and 1 base at J, with 9 bases between the two ends. The CDR3 runs to 14 residues. The V gene's germline CDR1 is SGHTA and CDR2 FQGNSA. The CDR3 region is CASSLGKLNYGYTF. DNA for the CDR3: TGTGCCAGCAGCTTGGGCAAACTTAACTATGGCTACACCTTC.

The rearrangement uses TRBV21-1 and TRBJ2-7; TRBD2 is the table's D call and was not checked against the DNA. TRBV21-1 is given as a pseudogene. CDR3 length equals 15 residues. The CDR3 here is CASSKRGRNSYEQYF. CDR3 sequence (DNA): TGTGCCAGCAGCAAACGCGGCCGGAACTCCTACGAGCAGTACTTC.

This clone appeared once. The V and J genes are TRBV4-2 and TRBJ2-7; a possible D gene is TRBD2 (7 bases). CDR1 and CDR2 (germline): LGHNA, YNFKEQ. CDR3 length equals 15 residues. Trimming removed 3 bases at V and 4 bases at J, with 16 bases between. CDR3 in amino acids: CASSQAFAGAYEQYF. For the CDR3, the DNA is TGTGCCAGCAGCCAGGCCTTCGCGGGGGCTTACGAGCAGTACTTC.

The gene calls are TRBV10-3 and TRBJ2-1; maybe TRBD1 (5 bases). This CDR3 region has 13 residues. V shed 7 bases and J shed 5 bases, with 12 bases lying between them. Germline V CDR1 and CDR2: ENHRY, SYGVKD. The CDR3 DNA sequence: TGTGCCATCACAGGACAAGTAGACAATGAGCAGTTCTTC. Translating gives CAITGQVDNEQFF.

This clone has a single count. The DNA of the CDR3 is TGCGCCAGCAGCGTACAGGGGTCGACAACTAATGAAAAACTGTTTTTT. Its protein product is CASSVQGSTTNEKLFF. This rearrangement joins TRBV5-1 to TRBJ1-4; 7 nucleotides line up with TRBD1. The CDR3 is 16 residues long. J was trimmed by 0 bases and V by 4 bases; bases with no gene match: 6. Germline lookup yields CDR1 SGHRS and CDR2 YFSETQ.

This chain links TRBV6-1 with TRBJ2-7; a possible D gene is TRBD2 (5 bases). V was pared by 5 bases and J by 3 bases, with 14 bases between. Per germline, CDR1 MNHNS and CDR2 SASEGT. CDR3 length: 14 residues. The DNA of the CDR3 is TGTGCCAGCAGTTGGACTTCGTTGAACTACGAGCAGTACTTC. It is translated as CASSWTSLNYEQYF.

The chain has TRBV2 and TRBJ1-1, with a tentative D call TRBD1 (5 bases). In germline, CDR1 is SNHLY, CDR2 FYNNEI. The CDR3 is 19 residues long. V dropped 5 bases and J dropped 1 base, with 26 bases sitting between them. The CDR3 loop is CASSYNRWGGIRENTEAFF. The CDR3 DNA reads TGTGCCAGCAGTTATAACAGGTGGGGAGGGATCCGGGAGAACACTGAAGCTTTCTTT.

The chain employs TRBV6-4 and TRBJ2-1, with 9 nucleotides matching TRBD1. Germline V lookup: CDR1 MRHNA, CDR2 SNTAGT. The V segment lost 5 bases and the J segment 8 bases; nucleotides outside the gene matches: 7. The CDR3 is made up of 14 amino acids. In DNA form, the CDR3 reads TGTGCCAGCAGTCGGGACAGGGTCTCCTATGAGCAGTTCTTC. Protein sequence: CASSRDRVSYEQFF.

The rearrangement joins TRBV7-7 to TRBJ2-5; 11 nucleotides line up with TRBD2. Germline V CDR1 and CDR2: SSHAT, FNYEAQ (reference sequence). V dropped 5 bases and J dropped 5; count of bases not matched to a gene: 7. This CDR3 contains 15 residues. CDR3 sequence: CASSPLAGVGETQYF. DNA for the CDR3: TGTGCCAGCAGCCCACTAGCGGGAGTCGGGGAGACCCAGTACTTC.

The chain uses TRBV2 and TRBJ1-5; the D is unclear. The V and J ends lost 3 bases and 2 bases respectively, with 8 bases between them. There are 14 residues in the CDR3. Germline CDR1 SNHLY, CDR2 FYNNEI. In DNA form, the CDR3 reads TGTGCCAGCAGTGAGCTGGTAGGCAATCAGCCCCAGCATTTT. As protein: CASSELVGNQPQHF.

Written as DNA, the CDR3 is TGTGCCAGCAGCTCCCCAACGGTCGAATTGGCTGAAGCTTTCTTT. It encodes CASSSPTVELAEAFF. V is TRBV5-4 and J is TRBJ1-1; D remains unclear. The CDR3 extends over 15 amino acids. Trimming took off 3 bases at V and 6 bases at J, with 18 bases between the two ends. CDR1 is SGHNT and CDR2 is YYREEE in the germline V gene (reference sequence).

The chain combines TRBV10-3 with TRBJ2-7; 7 bases line up with TRBD2. With 2 bases clipped from V and 2 bases from J, the junction kept 3 bases outside the gene matches. CDR3 length equals 14 residues. In germline, CDR1 is ENHRY, CDR2 SYGVKD. CDR3 in amino acids: CAISETSAAYEQYF. CDR3 DNA: TGTGCCATCAGTGAGACTAGCGCGGCCTACGAGCAGTACTTC.

The V gene is TRBV11-2, the J gene TRBJ2-7, with TRBD2 identical over 7 bases. This CDR3 contains 15 residues. The V gene end was trimmed by 5 bases and the J gene end by 2 bases; junction bases not matched to a gene: 9. Germline V gene sequence: CDR1 SGHAT, CDR2 FQNNGV. As DNA, the CDR3 is TGTGCCAGCAGCCCGTCGGCTAGCGGCCCCTACGAGCAGTACTTC. Residues: CASSPSASGPYEQYF.

This rearrangement joins TRBV7-2 to TRBJ1-5, with no clear D. CDR1 and CDR2 from the germline V gene are SGHTA and FQGNSA. Trimming stripped 1 base from V and 10 bases from J, with 8 bases between. CDR3 length: 12 amino acids. CDR3 protein: CASSLVNGPQHF. The CDR3 coding sequence is TGTGCCAGCAGCTTAGTTAATGGCCCCCAGCATTTT. Based on the CDR3 plus reference TRBV7-2 and TRBJ1-5, the full variable domain is GAGVSQSPSNKVTEKGKDVELRCDPISGHTALYWYRQSLGQGLEFLIYFQGNSAPDKSGLPSDRFSAERTGGSVSTLTIQRTQQEDSAVYLCASSLVNGPQHFGDGTRLSIL.

This clone came up a few times. The chain couples TRBV20-1 to TRBJ1-1; 7 bases line up with TRBD1. CDR3 length equals 11 residues. Germline-derived CDR1 and CDR2 are DFQATT and SNEGSKA (reference sequence). The CDR3 sequence is CRAGGDTEAFF. CDR3 in DNA: TGCAGAGCAGGGGGAGACACTGAAGCTTTCTTT.

The chain is built from TRBV5-1 and TRBJ2-5; 8 bases agree with TRBD2. V lost 6 bases, J lost 5 bases, and 9 bases stayed unmatched. This CDR3 spans 14 amino acids. Germline values: CDR1 SGHRS, CDR2 YFSETQ. In nucleotides, the CDR3 is TGCGCCAGCATTCACACCCCGGGGGGGGAGACCCAGTACTTC. It translates to CASIHTPGGETQYF. Full variable domain (outside the CDR3, taken from reference TRBV5-1 and TRBJ2-5): KAGVTQTPRYLIKTRGQQVTLSCSPISGHRSVSWYQQTPGQGLQFLFEYFSETQRNKGNFPGRFSGRQFSNSRSEMNVSTLELGDSALYLCASIHTPGGETQYFGPGTRLLVL.

This chain joins TRBV10-3 and TRBJ2-1, with 14 bases matching TRBD2. In germline, CDR1 is ENHRY, CDR2 SYGVKD. This CDR3 region has 14 residues. V lost 6 bases and J lost 8; bases outside the gene matches: 3. This chain's CDR3 is CAIRGTSGSDEQFF. CDR3 bases: TGTGCCATCAGAGGGACTAGCGGGAGTGATGAGCAGTTCTTC.

The chain uses TRBV4-3 and TRBJ1-2; 8 nucleotides match TRBD1. The CDR3 consists of 16 residues. Germline V gene data show CDR1 as LGHNA and CDR2 as YSLEER. Germline trimming cut 1 base from V and 6 bases from J; bases unmatched to any gene: 10. Written as DNA, the CDR3 is TGCGCCAGCAGCCAAGGAAGGGCAGGACAGGGCCATGGCTACACCTTC. This translates into CASSQGRAGQGHGYTF.

As DNA, the CDR3 is TGTGCCAGCAGGGACAGGGGGCGAGGCAATCAGCCCCAGCATTTT. This sequence encodes CASRDRGRGNQPQHF. The chain uses TRBV6-1 and TRBJ1-5, with TRBD1 matching over 11 bases. V shed 6 bases, J shed 2 bases, and the junction held 3 bases outside the gene matches. In germline, CDR1 is MNHNS, CDR2 SASEGT. The CDR3 covers 15 residues.

The chain uses TRBV9 and TRBJ2-5; TRBD2 might be the D (5 bases). The V and J ends lost 0 bases and 5 bases respectively, with 14 bases between them. CDR1 and CDR2 (germline): SGDLS, YYNGEE. The CDR3 covers 15 residues. CDR3 in DNA: TGTGCCAGCAGCGTAGTAATGGGGTCGGGGGAGACCCAGTACTTC. It translates to CASSVVMGSGETQYF.

This sequence joins TRBV18 and TRBJ2-7; perhaps TRBD2 as D (6 bases). The V and J ends lost 3 bases and 3 bases respectively, with 9 bases between them. This CDR3 contains 13 residues. Germline V CDR1 and CDR2: KGHSH, LQKENI. This chain's CDR3 is CASSPGGNYEQYF. The CDR3 DNA follows: TGTGCCAGCTCACCTGGAGGGAACTACGAGCAGTACTTC.

J is TRBJ2-5 and V is TRBV6-4, with 10 bases matching TRBD1. There are 17 residues in the CDR3. J gave up 3 bases and V 6 bases, and 13 bases lay outside the gene matches. Germline V gene data show CDR1 as MRHNA and CDR2 as SNTAGT. The CDR3 here is CASRDLDRGLSEETQYF. The CDR3 DNA reads as TGTGCCAGCAGAGATCTTGACAGGGGGCTTAGCGAAGAGACCCAGTACTTC.

The rearrangement joins TRBV7-9 to TRBJ1-5; a possible D gene is TRBD1 (5 bases). CDR3 size: 18 residues. V was trimmed by 0 bases and J by 0 bases, leaving 15 bases between them. The germline gives CDR1 SEHNR, CDR2 FQNEAQ (reference sequence). This chain's CDR3 is CASSLAWGDVTSNQPQHF. The CDR3 DNA sequence: TGTGCCAGCAGCTTAGCGTGGGGGGACGTGACTAGCAATCAGCCCCAGCATTTT.

The rearrangement links TRBV2 to TRBJ1-6; TRBD1 is a possible D gene (6 bases). The CDR3 spans 15 residues. Germline V CDR1 and CDR2: SNHLY, FYNNEI. The ends were cut back, 1 base at V and 7 bases at J, with 11 bases in the middle. The CDR3 coding sequence is TGTGCCAGCAGTGAAGAAGGGGGTCCCAATTCACCCCTCCACTTT. This sequence encodes CASSEEGGPNSPLHF.

The chain combines TRBV15 with TRBJ2-7; perhaps TRBD2 as D (5 bases). Germline lookup yields CDR1 LNHNV and CDR2 YYDKDF (reference sequence). The CDR3 is 13 amino acids. Trimming shortened V by 9 bases and J by 3 bases, and 15 bases separated the two germline ends. CDR3 bases: TGTGCCACACAACCGGGAACGGGCTACGAGCAGTACTTC. Residues: CATQPGTGYEQYF. Complete variable domain (other parts from reference TRBV15 and TRBJ2-7): DAMVIQNPRYQVTQFGKPVTLSCSQTLNHNVMYWYQQKSSQAPKLLFHYYDKDFNNEADTPDNFQSRRPNTSFCFLDIRSPGLGDTAMYLCATQPGTGYEQYFGPGTRLTVT.

CDR3 nucleotides: TGTGCCAGCTCACCCGGACTAGCGGGGGGCCTCGGGATCCGGGAGCTGTTTTTT. This translates into CASSPGLAGGLGIRELFF. The chain links TRBV18 to TRBJ2-2; TRBD2 agrees at 14 bases. The germline CDR1 and CDR2 sequences are KGHSH and LQKENI. The CDR3 is 18 amino acids. The ends lost 3 bases at V and 9 bases at J; junction bases unmatched: 12. Based on the CDR3 plus reference TRBV18 and TRBJ2-2, the full variable domain is NAGVMQNPRHLVRRRGQEARLRCSPMKGHSHVYWYRQLPEEGLKFMVYLQKENIIDESGMPKERFSAEFPKEGPSILRIQQVVRGDSAAYFCASSPGLAGGLGIRELFFGEGSRLTVL.